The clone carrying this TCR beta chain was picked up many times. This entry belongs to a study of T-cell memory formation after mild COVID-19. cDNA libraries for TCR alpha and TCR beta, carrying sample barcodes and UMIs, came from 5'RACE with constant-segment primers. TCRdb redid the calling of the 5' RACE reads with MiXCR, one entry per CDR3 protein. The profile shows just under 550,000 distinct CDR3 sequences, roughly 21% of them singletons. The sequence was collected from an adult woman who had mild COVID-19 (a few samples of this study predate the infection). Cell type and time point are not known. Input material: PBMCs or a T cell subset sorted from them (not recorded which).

This chain's CDR3 is CATSRDSENEQFF. The CDR3 nucleotides read TGTGCCACCAGCAGAGATTCTGAAAATGAGCAGTTCTTC. The V gene is TRBV15, the J gene TRBJ2-1, with D unresolved. The CDR3 runs 13 residues. Germline values: CDR1 LNHNV, CDR2 YYDKDF (reference sequence). V shed 0 bases and J shed 7 bases, with 7 bases lying between them.